A single sample is the source of the 21 T cell receptor beta chains below, sequenced in a study of beta chain features in type 1 diabetes. Whole-study results and caveats: Shortening of TCRB CDR3s, moderate but significant, appeared in all four CD4+ subsets of Type 1 diabetes patients.

Their antigen targets remain unknown. The study reverse transcribed the entire isolated RNA, so it sequenced expressed TCRB transcripts. Assay: immunoSEQ multiplex PCR; the TCRdb copy retains only in-frame clones and omits some. The sample holds about 650,000 clones, 9.5% to 15% seen once. Sequencing was done on a sample of naive CD4+ T cells from blood. The source is a man between 25 and 39 years old with type 1 diabetes.

This clone showed up just a few times. The sample contains more than one DNA sequence encoding this CDR3. The V call is TRBV28, the J call TRBJ2-5; no clear D gene. The V and J ends lost 1 base and 2 bases respectively, with 8 bases between them. CDR3 size: 14 residues. Germline V CDR1 and CDR2: MDHEN, SYDVKM. CDR3 DNA: TGTGCCAGCAGTTTATCAGGCGGACAAGAGACCCAGTACTTC. It is translated as CASSLSGGQETQYF.

This clone appeared a few times. The chain links TRBV9 to TRBJ2-3, with D possibly called TRBD1 or TRBD2 (5 bases each). V was shortened by 4 bases and J by 0 bases, with 9 bases between the two germline ends. The CDR3 extends over 14 amino acids. CDR1 is SGDLS and CDR2 is YYNGEE in the germline V gene. CDR3 in DNA: TGTGCCAGCAGCCGGGGCGAGAGCACAGATACGCAGTATTTT. It encodes CASSRGESTDTQYF. The entire variable domain, with the rest obtained from reference TRBV9 and TRBJ2-3, is as follows: DSGVTQTPKHLITATGQRVTLRCSPRSGDLSVYWYQQSLDQGLQFLIQYYNGEERAKGNILERFSAQQFPDLHSELNLSSLELGDSALYFCASSRGESTDTQYFGPGTRLTVL.

This clone appeared a few times. The chain carries TRBV4-1 and TRBJ2-1, with a tentative D call TRBD1 (5 bases). The CDR3 totals 16 residues. The ends were cut back, 4 bases at V and 4 bases at J, with 17 bases in the middle. Germline loops: CDR1 MGHRA, CDR2 YSYEKL. The CDR3 DNA follows: TGCGCCAGCAGCCCCACAGGAGCTCCGGTATACAATGAGCAGTTCTTC. The encoded protein is CASSPTGAPVYNEQFF.

This clone was detected a few times. The V and J genes are TRBV2 and TRBJ2-1, with 11 bases aligning to TRBD2. The CDR3 is 18 amino acids. Germline assignment: CDR1 SNHLY and CDR2 FYNNEI. V was clipped by 6 bases and J by 4 bases; unmatched bases: 14. The CDR3 nucleotides read TGTGCCAGCAGGCGCACAAGAGGCCCTAGCGGGGGGTACAATGAGCAGTTCTTC. This encodes CASRRTRGPSGGYNEQFF.

The chain is built from TRBV11-1 and TRBJ2-2; unclear D gene. This CDR3 contains 12 residues. Germline assignment: CDR1 SGHAT and CDR2 FQDESV (reference sequence). V dropped 9 bases and J dropped 2 bases, with 7 bases sitting between them. CDR3 residues: CASSPNTGELFF. CDR3 sequence (DNA): TGTGCCAGTTCCCCCAACACCGGGGAGCTGTTTTTT.

This clone was seen only a few times. This chain joins TRBV10-3 and TRBJ2-1, with 7 bases lining up with TRBD2. Trimming at V came to 3 bases and at J to 4 bases, leaving 3 bases not matched to a gene. CDR1 and CDR2 (germline): ENHRY, SYGVKD. The length of the CDR3 is 14 residues. DNA of the CDR3: TGTGCCATCAGTGACCGGGGAGGGTACAATGAGCAGTTCTTC. Translating gives CAISDRGGYNEQFF.

The CDR3 nucleotides are TGTGCCAGCAGCCGAGTAGACGAGCAGTACTTC. Translation: CASSRVDEQYF. V usage is TRBV11-2 and J usage is TRBJ2-7; D is unclear. CDR3 length: 11 residues. Germline assignment: CDR1 SGHAT and CDR2 FQNNGV. V gave up 5 bases and J gave up 5 bases, with 7 bases separating them.

This clone turned up a few times. The V gene is TRBV5-1, the J gene TRBJ1-5; the D gene is possibly TRBD1 (6 bases). The CDR3 extends over 15 amino acids. Germline CDR1 reads SGHRS; CDR2 reads YFSETQ. V was shortened by 5 bases and J by 0 bases, with 12 bases between the two germline ends. CDR3 DNA: TGCGCCAGCAGAATGACAGGAGATAGCAATCAGCCCCAGCATTTT. Its protein product is CASRMTGDSNQPQHF. Drawing the rest from reference TRBV5-1 and TRBJ1-5, the complete variable domain is KAGVTQTPRYLIKTRGQQVTLSCSPISGHRSVSWYQQTPGQGLQFLFEYFSETQRNKGNFPGRFSGRQFSNSRSEMNVSTLELGDSALYLCASRMTGDSNQPQHFGDGTRLSIL.

The chain links TRBV29-1 to TRBJ1-2; D is undetermined. Germline lookup yields CDR1 SQVTM and CDR2 ANQGSEA. V was pared by 2 bases and J by 4 bases, with 8 bases between. The CDR3 is 12 residues long. CDR3 in DNA: TGCAGCGTTGAAACGGGCAGCTATGGCTACACCTTC. It translates to CSVETGSYGYTF.

The chain joins TRBV5-4 to TRBJ1-6, with unresolved D. Trimming removed 0 bases from V and 10 bases from J, with 17 bases in between. This CDR3 region has 16 residues. The germline gives CDR1 SGHNT, CDR2 YYREEE (reference sequence). Here the CDR3 DNA reads TGTGCCAGCAGCTTGGGGGGATACCAGTTGTCGTCACCCCTCCACTTT. Encoded protein: CASSLGGYQLSSPLHF.

This clone was seen a handful of times. J is TRBJ1-5 and V is TRBV7-2; D gene unclear. Germline CDR1 SGHTA, CDR2 FQGNSA. The CDR3 is 16 amino acids. The V and J ends lost 5 bases and 3 bases respectively, with 17 bases between them. The DNA for the CDR3 is TGTGCCAGCAGCCCAAACGGGGAGTCGGACAATCAGCCCCAGCATTTT. It specifies CASSPNGESDNQPQHF.

V gene TRBV2 combines with J gene TRBJ1-1; D is ambiguous. CDR1 and CDR2 from the germline V gene are SNHLY and FYNNEI. This CDR3 comprises 12 residues. Trimming shortened V by 9 bases and J by 0 bases, and 8 bases separated the two germline ends. CDR3 coding DNA: TGTGCCAGTAGACAACTGAACACTGAAGCTTTCTTT. Amino acid sequence: CASRQLNTEAFF.

This sequence joins TRBV7-2 and TRBJ2-2; D may be TRBD1 (6 bases). The CDR3 extends over 15 amino acids. V was clipped by 2 bases and J by 1 base, with 8 bases between them. CDR1 and CDR2 from the germline V gene are SGHTA and FQGNSA. This CDR3 is CASSLPGQNTGELFF. In DNA, the CDR3 is TGTGCCAGCAGCTTACCGGGACAGAACACCGGGGAGCTGTTTTTT.

This clone turned up a few times. This sequence joins TRBV5-1 and TRBJ2-6; D not resolved. This CDR3 has 16 amino acids. Deletions cut 4 bases from V and 0 bases from J, with 11 bases between. From germline, CDR1 is SGHRS and CDR2 YFSETQ. The CDR3, as DNA: TGCGCCAGCAGCCCGGATAGGCGCTCTGGGGCCAACGTCCTGACTTTC. This gives the protein CASSPDRRSGANVLTF.

This clone was seen a few times. This chain uses TRBV7-9 with TRBJ1-4, with 10 positions matching TRBD1. In germline, CDR1 is SEHNR, CDR2 FQNEAQ (reference sequence). The J segment lost 7 bases and the V segment lost 5 bases, leaving 4 bases of the junction unmatched. This CDR3 is 14 amino acids long. Here the CDR3 DNA reads TGTGCCAGCAGCGTCGGACAGGGGGGTGAAAAACTGTTTTTT. Translated: CASSVGQGGEKLFF.

This clone has just a few counts. V gene TRBV9 combines with J gene TRBJ2-5; a possible D gene is TRBD2 (7 bases). The CDR3 totals 14 residues. Trimming cost V 6 bases and J 4 bases, with 16 bases left between them. Germline CDR1 and CDR2: SGDLS and YYNGEE. The DNA of the CDR3 is TGTGCCAGCACAGCGGGGTTAGGGGGAGAGACCCAGTACTTC. It translates to CASTAGLGGETQYF.

This clone was counted only a few times. The rearrangement joins TRBV5-1 to TRBJ2-1, with D possibly called TRBD1 or TRBD2 (6 bases each). This CDR3 is 15 amino acids long. V gave up 1 base and J gave up 4 bases, with 12 bases separating them. CDR1 is SGHRS and CDR2 is YFSETQ in the germline V gene. The CDR3 DNA sequence: TGCGCCAGCAGCTTGCGGGGGCTCGAATACAATGAGCAGTTCTTC. Protein: CASSLRGLEYNEQFF.

The chain has TRBV6-1 and TRBJ2-5; a weak D match, TRBD2 (6 bases). V lost 4 bases to trimming and J lost 2 bases, with 8 bases between them. The CDR3 contains 13 residues. CDR1 is MNHNS, CDR2 SASEGT, per germline. CDR3 sequence reads: CASSGLEQETQYF. DNA of the CDR3: TGTGCCAGCAGTGGACTAGAGCAAGAGACCCAGTACTTC.

This clone was counted a few times. The V gene is TRBV19, the J gene TRBJ2-5; D is perhaps TRBD2 (5 bases). The CDR3 has 15 amino acids. From germline, CDR1 is LNHDA and CDR2 SQIVND (reference sequence). V lost 8 bases, J lost 5 bases, and 21 bases lay in between. CDR3 coding DNA: TGTGCCAGTTCTCGGCGACCGCCAAGAGGGGAGACCCAGTACTTC. Amino acid sequence: CASSRRPPRGETQYF.

V and J are TRBV30 and TRBJ1-5; no firm D call. Deletions cut 1 base from V and 0 bases from J, with 16 bases between. The CDR3 runs to 17 residues. The V gene's germline CDR1 is GTSNPN and CDR2 SVGIG (reference sequence). This chain's CDR3 is CAWSDGPSADSNQPQHF. CDR3 coding DNA: TGTGCCTGGAGTGATGGCCCCTCCGCGGATAGCAATCAGCCCCAGCATTTT.

The V and J genes are TRBV19 and TRBJ2-1, with 12 bases aligning to TRBD1. V lost 4 bases, J lost 7 bases, and 2 bases stayed unmatched. The length of the CDR3 is 14 residues. The V gene's germline CDR1 is LNHDA and CDR2 SQIVND (reference sequence). CDR3 coding DNA: TGTGCCAGTAGTACGGGACAGGGGGCGAATGAGCAGTTCTTC. This codes for CASSTGQGANEQFF.